The 20 T cell receptor beta chains given below trace back to one sample, sequenced in a study of blood T cell repertoires in COVID-19. Sequencing was performed with immunoSEQ multiplex PCR; in TCRdb, only in-frame clones are kept and a portion is missing. The data contain about 60,000 clones, 89% of them singletons. Sequencing was done on a sample of peripheral blood. These receptors were taken from a woman aged 55-69 years with active COVID-19.

This chain joins TRBV4-2 and TRBJ2-7; TRBD1 matches at 7 bases. Germline V lookup: CDR1 LGHNA, CDR2 YNFKEQ. V shed 1 base and J 4 bases; nucleotides not matched to a gene: 13. The CDR3 spans 17 residues. The chain's CDR3 is CASSQASTGSLRYEQYF. The CDR3 nucleotides are TGTGCCAGCAGCCAAGCATCGACAGGGTCCCTGAGGTACGAGCAGTACTTC.

This chain links TRBV3-1 (or the pseudogene TRBV3-2) with TRBJ2-7; D is perhaps TRBD1 (6 bases). V was pared by 4 bases and J by 5 bases, with 15 bases between. The CDR3 length is 14 residues. Looked up from germline, CDR1 is LGHDT and CDR2 is YNNKEL (reference sequence). CDR3 nucleotide sequence: TGTGCCAGCAGCCTGACAGGTTATCCCGACGAGCAGTACTTC. Encoded protein: CASSLTGYPDEQYF.

The chain couples TRBV5-8 to TRBJ2-5, with 14 bases aligning to TRBD2. CDR1 is SGHTS, CDR2 YDEGEE, per germline. V trimming: 6 bases; J trimming: 5 bases; junction bases outside the gene matches: 9. This CDR3 region has 16 residues. CDR3 region: CASTPTSGGAGETQYF. CDR3 DNA sequence: TGTGCCAGCACCCCGACTAGCGGGGGGGCCGGGGAGACCCAGTACTTC.

This clone was observed once. The gene calls are TRBV2 and TRBJ2-1; TRBD2 agrees at 12 bases. This CDR3 spans 15 amino acids. The junction had 6 bases not matched to a gene; V was cut back by 6 bases and J by 6 bases. Germline CDR1 is SNHLY and CDR2 is FYNNEI. CDR3 coding DNA: TGTGCCAGCAGAAAGACTAGCGGGGGTAGCAATGAGCAGTTCTTC. Translation gives CASRKTSGGSNEQFF. The full variable domain, its missing parts supplied by reference TRBV2 and TRBJ2-1, is EPEVTQTPSHQVTQMGQEVILRCVPISNHLYFYWYRQILGQKVEFLVSFYNNEISEKSEIFDDQFSVERPDGSNFTLKIRSTKLEDSAMYFCASRKTSGGSNEQFFGPGTRLTVL.

The chain recombines TRBV2 with TRBJ2-3; D not resolved. There are 12 residues in the CDR3. Germline V gene data show CDR1 as SNHLY and CDR2 as FYNNEI. Trimming left V 6 bases short and J 5 bases short, with 9 bases between. The CDR3 coding sequence is TGTGCCAGCAGGGCAGGCAAAGATACGCAGTATTTT. It translates to CASRAGKDTQYF.

V gene TRBV5-5 combines with J gene TRBJ2-6; 8 nucleotides align to TRBD2. The CDR3 sequence is 13 residues long. Germline values: CDR1 SGHKS, CDR2 YYEKEE (reference sequence). With 2 bases clipped from V and 11 bases from J, the junction kept 3 bases outside the gene matches. CDR3 sequence: CASSFDGGDVLTF. CDR3 nucleotide sequence: TGTGCCAGCAGCTTTGACGGGGGGGACGTCCTGACTTTC.

This clone was seen once. The V call is TRBV5-1, the J call TRBJ1-5, with TRBD1 as a possible D gene (6 bases). The CDR3 length is 15 residues. The germline CDR1 and CDR2 sequences are SGHRS and YFSETQ. The V gene lost 4 bases and the J gene lost 1 base, with 12 bases spanning the gap. The CDR3 here is CASSPGTTSNQPQHF. Here the CDR3 DNA reads TGCGCCAGCAGCCCCGGGACAACGAGCAATCAGCCCCAGCATTTT. Full variable domain (missing parts from reference TRBV5-1 and TRBJ1-5): KAGVTQTPRYLIKTRGQQVTLSCSPISGHRSVSWYQQTPGQGLQFLFEYFSETQRNKGNFPGRFSGRQFSNSRSEMNVSTLELGDSALYLCASSPGTTSNQPQHFGDGTRLSIL.

The chain joins TRBV5-1 to TRBJ2-7, with D possibly being TRBD2 (5 bases). The CDR3 is made up of 14 amino acids. The V and J ends lost 0 bases and 1 base respectively, with 8 bases between them. Germline V CDR1 and CDR2: SGHRS, YFSETQ. For the CDR3, the DNA is TGCGCCAGCAGCTTGGGGACTTCATCCTACGAGCAGTACTTC. Translation: CASSLGTSSYEQYF.

The chain employs TRBV7-3 and TRBJ2-2; D possibly corresponds to TRBD2 (6 bases). V was cut by 5 bases and J by 5 bases, with 9 bases left in between. The CDR3 extends over 13 amino acids. Looked up from germline, CDR1 is SGHTA and CDR2 is FQGTGA. CDR3 loop: CASSRGTTGELFF. CDR3 DNA: TGTGCCAGCAGCCGAGGGACTACCGGGGAGCTGTTTTTT.

The chain couples TRBV7-2 to TRBJ1-5, with a possible D match to TRBD1 (5 bases). Germline V gene data show CDR1 as SGHTA and CDR2 as FQGNSA. Trimming cost V 0 bases and J 5 bases, with 8 bases left between them. The CDR3 has 14 residues. This CDR3 is CASSLATVYQPQHF. Written as DNA, the CDR3 is TGTGCCAGCAGCTTAGCGACAGTCTATCAGCCCCAGCATTTT.

J is TRBJ2-3 and V is TRBV9, with TRBD2 matching 12 bases. Germline V CDR1 and CDR2: SGDLS, YYNGEE. The length of the CDR3 is 18 residues. The V segment lost 1 base and the J segment 7 bases; nucleotides outside the gene matches: 13. CDR3 bases: TGTGCCAGCAGCGTATCTAGCGGGGGGGCATCACCCCCTAATACGCAGTATTTT. As protein: CASSVSSGGASPPNTQYF.

V is TRBV7-6 and J is TRBJ2-6; maybe TRBD2 (5 bases). Germline assignment: CDR1 SGHVS and CDR2 FNYEAQ. The ends were cut back, 6 bases at V and 4 bases at J, with 13 bases in the middle. CDR3 size: 15 residues. Here the CDR3 reads CASSPGSLGANVLTF. The CDR3 bases are TGTGCCAGCAGTCCGGGGTCGCTGGGGGCCAACGTCCTGACTTTC. Combining the CDR3 with reference TRBV7-6 and TRBJ2-6 gives the whole variable domain GAGVSQSPRYKVTKRGQDVALRCDPISGHVSLYWYRQALGQGPEFLTYFNYEAQQDKSGLPNDRFSAERPEGSISTLTIQRTEQRDSAMYRCASSPGSLGANVLTFGAGSRLTVL.

A word on this clone: Additional DNA sequences in this sample encode the identical CDR3. CDR3 sequence (DNA): TGTGCCTGTCAGGGGTCCTATAATTCACCCCTCCACTTT. Its translation: CACQGSYNSPLHF. The chain is built from TRBV30 and TRBJ1-6, with D possibly TRBD1 on 6 matching bases. Germline V CDR1 and CDR2: GTSNPN, SVGIG (reference sequence). This CDR3 region has 13 residues. V was cut by 6 bases and J by 1 base, with 7 bases left in between. Variable domain in full (rest from reference TRBV30 and TRBJ1-6): SQTIHQWPATLVQPVGSPLSLECTVEGTSNPNLYWYRQAAGRGLQLLFYSVGIGQISSEVPQNLSASRPQDRQFILSSKKLLLSDSGFYLCACQGSYNSPLHFGNGTRLTVT.

CDR3: CASSESGQGAEKLFF. Here the CDR3 DNA reads TGTGCCAGCAGCGAGTCGGGACAGGGGGCTGAAAAACTGTTTTTT. This chain links TRBV7-8 with TRBJ1-4; TRBD1 agrees at 12 bases. The V segment lost 5 bases and the J segment 7 bases; nucleotides outside the gene matches: 5. In germline, CDR1 is SGHVS, CDR2 FQNEAQ. The CDR3 is made up of 15 amino acids.

The rearrangement joins TRBV5-1 to TRBJ1-1, with 7 positions matching TRBD1. The ends lost 3 bases at V and 6 bases at J; junction bases unmatched: 5. CDR3 length: 13 residues. The germline CDR1 and CDR2 sequences are SGHRS and YFSETQ. The chain's CDR3 is CASSSTGAPEAFF. DNA of the CDR3: TGCGCCAGCAGCTCAACAGGGGCTCCTGAAGCTTTCTTT.

This clone was seen just once. This chain connects TRBV10-3 to TRBJ2-3; D is uncertain. This CDR3 contains 13 residues. The germline V gene has CDR1 ENHRY and CDR2 SYGVKD. Trimming took off 10 bases at V and 6 bases at J, with 17 bases between the two ends. CDR3 region: CATLGPLEDTQYF. The CDR3 nucleotides are TGTGCCACCCTCGGCCCCCTGGAGGATACGCAGTATTTT.

The chain uses TRBV14 and TRBJ1-2; possible D gene TRBD1, 6 bases. The V end lost 0 bases, the J end lost 2 bases, and 16 bases lay between the germline ends. CDR1 SGHDN and CDR2 FVKESK come from the germline V gene. This CDR3 has 17 residues. DNA for the CDR3: TGTGCCAGCAGCCAAGACCTTCCGGGGGGGGCGAACTATGGCTACACCTTC. Its translation: CASSQDLPGGANYGYTF.

The rearrangement links TRBV6-6 to TRBJ2-5; 13 bases line up with TRBD2. Germline CDR1 is MNHNY and CDR2 is SVGAGI (reference sequence). Trimming at V came to 10 bases and at J to 2 bases, leaving 10 bases not matched to a gene. This CDR3 comprises 16 residues. The CDR3 loop is CATRKPGLAGQETQYF. In DNA form, the CDR3 reads TGTGCCACCCGGAAGCCGGGACTAGCGGGGCAAGAGACCCAGTACTTC.

The rearrangement uses TRBV15 and TRBJ2-7, with a tentative D call TRBD2 (6 bases). This CDR3 has 13 residues. The V end lost 2 bases, the J end lost 6 bases, and 11 bases lay between the germline ends. Germline V gene data show CDR1 as LNHNV and CDR2 as YYDKDF (reference sequence). For the CDR3, the DNA is TGTGCCACCAGCAGATATGGGGGGTTCGAGCAGTACTTC. Its translation: CATSRYGGFEQYF.

The genes are TRBV18 and TRBJ1-1; D perhaps matches TRBD1 (5 bases). CDR1 and CDR2 (germline): KGHSH, LQKENI. V lost 1 base, J lost 3 bases, and 6 bases lay in between. This CDR3 is built from 13 residues. The CDR3 bases are TGTGCCAGCTCACCACAACAGGACACTGAAGCTTTCTTT. It specifies CASSPQQDTEAFF. Based on the CDR3 plus reference TRBV18 and TRBJ1-1, the full variable domain is NAGVMQNPRHLVRRRGQEARLRCSPMKGHSHVYWYRQLPEEGLKFMVYLQKENIIDESGMPKERFSAEFPKEGPSILRIQQVVRGDSAAYFCASSPQQDTEAFFGQGTRLTVV.